The rows below give T cell receptor beta chains drawn from one sample of a study of blood T cells in healthy people across ages. TCRdb fed the 5' RACE reads into MiXCR, producing one record per CDR3 protein. The repertoire holds about 1.4 million distinct CDR3 sequences, with 55% to 75% as singletons. Sample: blood. These TCRs come from a man aged 18 to 30 in good health. Each CDR3 is given with its conserved first and last residue. D genes are given only for firm matches. Expanded clones get a size class; other rows say once, few or many, or leave the size out.

len	d_gene	abundance	j_gene	v_gene	CDR3aa	CDR3nt
16	TRBD2	-	TRBJ2-5	TRBV4-1	CASSLGTSGRDNEQYF	TGCGCCAGCAGCCTTGGGACTAGCGGGAGGGACAATGAGCAGTACTTC
15	-	once	TRBJ1-2	TRBV28	CASSLFLNRVYGYTF	TGTGCCAGCAGTTTGTTTCTAAACCGAGTTTATGGCTACACCTTC
16	-	-	TRBJ2-6	TRBV4-2	CASSQAAGLGANVLTF	TGTGCCAGCAGCCAAGCGGCAGGGCTTGGGGCCAACGTCCTGACTTTC
14	-	-	TRBJ2-3	TRBV4-1	CASSQGGWMDTQYF	TGCGCCAGCAGCCAAGGGGGCTGGATGGATACGCAGTATTTT
15	TRBD2	few	TRBJ2-5	TRBV28	CASSPNGLAHETQYF	TGTGCCAGCAGTCCTAACGGACTAGCGCATGAGACCCAGTACTTC
14	-	-	TRBJ1-2	TRBV3-1	CASRKGGPIGGYTF	TGTGCCAGCAGGAAGGGGGGTCCAATTGGGGGCTACACCTTC
13	-	-	TRBJ2-5	TRBV4-1	CASSQDILETQYF	TGCGCCAGCAGCCAAGATATCCTTGAGACCCAGTACTTC
15	TRBD1	few	TRBJ1-2	TRBV24-1	CARTYPGTGGAGYTF	TGTGCCAGAACCTATCCCGGGACAGGGGGCGCCGGCTACACCTTC
13	-	-	TRBJ2-2	TRBV4-1	CASSQERTGELFF	TGCGCCAGCAGCCAAGAAAGGACCGGGGAGCTGTTTTTT
18	TRBD2	-	TRBJ2-7	TRBV7-2	CASSLDRLAGGLSYEQYF	TGTGCCAGCAGCTTAGATAGGCTAGCGGGGGGGCTGTCCTACGAGCAGTACTTC
13	TRBD1	once	TRBJ2-5	TRBV29-1	CSVRQGQHNEQYF	TGCAGCGTGAGACAGGGGCAGCACAATGAGCAGTACTTC
13	-	few	TRBJ2-1	TRBV2	CASTFSPYNEQFF	TGTGCCAGTACGTTCTCACCCTACAATGAGCAGTTCTTC
15	-	-	TRBJ1-1	TRBV4-3	CASSQAGGVDTEAFF	TGCGCCAGCAGCCAAGCAGGCGGGGTTGACACTGAAGCTTTCTTT
15	-	once	TRBJ2-1	TRBV5-6	CASRLEGSPYNEQFF	TGTGCCAGCAGGTTAGAAGGATCCCCCTACAATGAGCAGTTCTTC
17	-	-	TRBJ2-5	TRBV20-1	CSASSWEEGADEETQYF	TGCAGTGCTAGCAGTTGGGAAGAAGGAGCGGATGAAGAGACCCAGTACTTC
14	-	-	TRBJ2-4	TRBV28	CASSLGIGKNIQYF	TGTGCCAGCAGTCTAGGGATAGGGAAAAACATTCAGTACTTC
14	-	-	TRBJ2-5	TRBV4-1	CASSQDPRARTQYF	TGCGCCAGCAGCCAAGACCCCCGGGCGAGGACCCAGTACTTC
13	-	-	TRBJ1-5	TRBV15	CATSRDVGKPQHF	TGTGCCACCAGCAGAGATGTGGGCAAGCCCCAGCATTTT
14	-	-	TRBJ2-5	TRBV4-1	CASSQAGRGSKQYF	TGCGCCAGCAGCCAAGCGGGACGGGGCAGCAAGCAGTACTTC
14	-	few	TRBJ2-3	TRBV5-1	CASSLGGIGDTQYF	TGCGCCAGCAGCTTGGGTGGTATCGGAGATACGCAGTATTTT
16	TRBD2	-	TRBJ2-1	TRBV4-3	CASSQELATSVHEQFF	TGCGCCAGCAGCCAAGAGTTGGCCACTAGCGTTCATGAGCAGTTCTTC
15	TRBD1	-	TRBJ2-4	TRBV5-1	CASSLANDRGGIQYF	TGCGCCAGCAGCTTGGCCAACGACAGGGGTGGGATTCAGTACTTC
13	TRBD1	-	TRBJ2-1	TRBV29-1	CSAGTGFYNEQFF	TGCAGTGCCGGGACAGGGTTCTACAATGAGCAGTTCTTC
14	TRBD1	-	TRBJ2-1	TRBV29-1	CSVQDRELYNEQFF	TGCAGCGTGCAGGACAGGGAGTTATACAATGAGCAGTTCTTC
13	-	few	TRBJ2-3	TRBV20-1	CSADRTSADTQYF	TGCAGCGCGGACAGAACTTCGGCAGATACGCAGTATTTT
15	TRBD2	-	TRBJ2-3	TRBV20-1	CSAYLAGAFTDTQYF	TGCAGTGCGTATCTAGCGGGGGCCTTCACAGATACGCAGTATTTT
13	-	-	TRBJ2-7	TRBV9	CARRTEFSYEQYF	TGTGCCAGGAGGACGGAGTTCTCCTACGAGCAGTACTTC
15	TRBD2	-	TRBJ2-6	TRBV5-5	CAGSLLAGGNNVLTF	TGTGCCGGCAGCTTGCTAGCGGGAGGGAACAACGTCCTGACTTTC
12	-	-	TRBJ2-7	TRBV19	CATGLPTYEQYF	TGTGCCACTGGACTACCAACCTACGAGCAGTACTTC
12	-	-	TRBJ2-7	TRBV27	CASGYRAYEQYF	TGTGCCAGCGGATACAGGGCCTACGAGCAGTACTTC
16	TRBD1	-	TRBJ1-1	TRBV4-1	CASSHTSTGANTEAFF	TGCGCCAGCAGCCATACTTCAACAGGGGCGAACACTGAAGCTTTCTTT
17	TRBD2	-	TRBJ2-3	TRBV7-2	CASSLARTSAGADTQYF	TGTGCCAGCAGCTTAGCTAGGACTAGCGCCGGCGCAGATACGCAGTATTTT
15	TRBD1	-	TRBJ1-5	TRBV15	CATSNRQGSGQPQHF	TGTGCCACCAGCAACAGACAGGGTTCGGGTCAGCCCCAGCATTTT
18	TRBD2	once	TRBJ2-7	TRBV4-2	CASSLRDSGGTAYNEQYF	TGTGCCAGCAGCTTGAGGGATAGCGGGGGGACGGCCTACAATGAGCAGTACTTC
13	-	-	TRBJ2-7	TRBV27	CASSLSPNNEQYF	TGTGCCAGCTCACTCTCCCCGAACAACGAGCAGTACTTC
14	-	-	TRBJ1-5	TRBV6-6	CASSYWGANQPQHF	TGTGCCAGCAGTTACTGGGGGGCGAATCAGCCCCAGCATTTT
14	-	-	TRBJ1-5	TRBV28	CASGEFYSNQPQHF	TGTGCCAGCGGCGAGTTCTATAGCAATCAGCCCCAGCATTTT
16	-	few	TRBJ1-2	TRBV24-1	CATSAPTWLGNYGYTF	TGTGCCACCAGTGCCCCAACCTGGTTGGGGAACTATGGCTACACCTTC
19	TRBD2	once	TRBJ2-1	TRBV4-2	CASSQPTSGGPSFYNEQFF	TGTGCCAGCAGCCAACCTACTAGCGGGGGGCCGAGCTTCTACAATGAGCAGTTCTTC
14	-	-	TRBJ1-2	TRBV5-1	CASSLSAAQRGYTF	TGCGCCAGCAGCTTGTCCGCGGCGCAAAGAGGCTACACCTTC
15	TRBD1	-	TRBJ1-1	TRBV3-1	CAGSQFRTGAIEAFF	TGTGCCGGCAGCCAGTTCAGGACAGGGGCCATTGAAGCTTTCTTT
15	TRBD1	-	TRBJ2-4	TRBV18	CASSATGTGSGEQYF	TGCGCCAGCTCAGCTACCGGGACAGGGAGTGGGGAGCAGTACTTC
14	TRBD2	-	TRBJ2-2	TRBV29-1	CSVLAGGTTGELFF	TGCAGCGTTCTAGCGGGGGGGACCACCGGGGAGCTGTTTTTT
16	TRBD2	few	TRBJ2-7	TRBV20-1	CSARDPGLAGVGEQYF	TGCAGTGCTAGAGACCCGGGACTAGCGGGAGTTGGCGAGCAGTACTTC
14	-	-	TRBJ2-6	TRBV29-1	CSVGANSGANALTF	TGCAGCGTTGGGGCTAACTCTGGGGCCAACGCCCTGACTTTC
15	TRBD1	few	TRBJ2-7	TRBV12-3/TRBV12-4	CASSRGQGNWDEQYF	TGTGCCAGCAGCCGGGGACAGGGGAATTGGGACGAGCAGTACTTC
14	TRBD2	few	TRBJ2-1	TRBV27	CASTQSGGAYEQFF	TGTGCCAGCACTCAATCCGGGGGGGCCTATGAGCAGTTCTTC
15	TRBD1	-	TRBJ1-2	TRBV20-1	CSATGGTVNNYGYTF	TGCAGTGCGACCGGGGGGACAGTTAATAACTATGGCTACACCTTC
15	-	-	TRBJ1-2	TRBV11-2	CASSSPQGSNYGYTF	TGTGCCAGCAGCTCCCCACAGGGCAGTAACTATGGCTACACCTTC
15	TRBD2	-	TRBJ2-1	TRBV20-1	CSAREGRASYNEQFF	TGCAGTGCTAGAGAGGGGAGGGCCTCCTACAATGAGCAGTTCTTC
12	-	-	TRBJ1-1	TRBV29-1	CSAGAMNAEAFF	TGCAGCGCGGGCGCTATGAACGCTGAAGCTTTCTTT
13	-	-	TRBJ2-5	TRBV4-1	CASSRVIQETQYF	TGCGCCAGCAGCCGCGTTATCCAAGAGACCCAGTACTTC
15	TRBD2	-	TRBJ2-1	TRBV13	CASSSRTSGSAGPFF	TGTGCCAGCAGCTCCCGGACTAGCGGGAGCGCCGGTCCGTTCTTC
13	-	-	TRBJ2-5	TRBV7-9	CASSSTEEETQYF	TGTGCCAGCAGTTCTACAGAGGAAGAGACCCAGTACTTC
18	TRBD2	-	TRBJ2-5	TRBV12-3/TRBV12-4	CASSRTRTSGDLQETQYF	TGTGCCAGCAGTCGAACACGGACTAGCGGGGACCTACAAGAGACCCAGTACTTC